This T cell receptor beta chain emerged from a study of cytomegalovirus exposure and HLA in healthy donors. 13 Jbeta primers and 60 Vbeta primers were used for the PCR. Assay: immunoSEQ multiplex PCR; the TCRdb copy retains only in-frame clones and omits some. The sample includes some 110,000 clones. Of note for this clone: One junction end does not reproduce the germline sequence, and a read error may be involved.

Germline V gene sequence: CDR1 KGHSH, CDR2 LQKENI. The CDR3 is 15 amino acids. This sequence was found in a man between 18 and 35 years old in good health and CMV-seronegative. The rearrangement joins TRBV18 to TRBJ2-7; D possibly corresponds to TRBD1 (6 bases). Input material: PBMCs. As DNA, the CDR3 is TGTGCCAGCTCACCACCATTCAGGGGAAGGGGCGAGCCGTACTTC. Its protein is CASSPPFRGRGEPYF.